This T cell receptor beta chain was recovered during a study of identical twins (dated by TCRdb to 2016 to 2017). For context, the study as a whole: The study deep-sequenced TCR alpha and beta repertoires from monozygotic twins, unrelated adults of various ages and cord blood to test whether fetal clonotypes persist. To rule out contamination, replicate twin experiments were performed at different times with different library preparation protocols. What the work shows at the level of the full study, not this receptor alone: In monozygotic twins, recombination models systematically underestimated out-of-frame TCR alpha sharing, but the models matched the sharing seen between unrelated individuals. Abundant cord blood beta clonotypes carried fewer insertions; young adult naive repertoires showed a weaker similar trend, while memory repertoires showed none. Because the same donors could not be followed over many years, conclusions were based on cross-sectional statistical analysis. Compared with coincidental sharing between unrelated individuals, out-of-frame TCR alpha sequences shared between twins showed an excess of sequences with low generation probability. A weaker excess of twin sharing was found in beta out-of-frame sequences because the signal-to-noise ratio was lowered by fewer shared sequences. Invariant T cells such as MAIT and iNKT could partly confound zero-insertion analyses, although diverse VJ usage argued against such confounding for most clonotypes.

Library creation used 5' RACE. The data were produced on an Illumina HiSeq 2000. A universal primer binding site was added through template switching, and the final cDNA carried a unique molecular identifier so that TCR cDNA molecules could be counted accurately. First-strand cDNA for TCR alpha and beta chains was synthesized from specific primers in the conserved constant-segment region. To control for contamination, every cDNA library carried two barcodes: a SMART-Mk sample barcode plus Illumina barcodes. TruSeq adapter sequences along with Illumina sample barcodes were introduced in two successive PCR steps. TCR alpha and beta cDNA libraries were sequenced on the Illumina HiSeq platform with custom primers. The study's processing was this. Raw reads were processed with MiGEC to extract unique molecular identifiers, and MiXCR was used to determine CDR3 positions. Recombination models were inferred per individual with the repgenHMM and IGoR tools using an EM algorithm. The analysis of shared clonotypes was done with the tcR package in R, with sharing normalized by the product of cloneset sizes. To study raw recombination without the effects of thymic and clonal selection, out-of-frame nonproductive sequences were analyzed. TCRdb handled the public reads itself, with Q25 trimming in fastp and clone calling in MiXCR, and kept productive beta chains. Entries that share a CDR3 protein sequence are merged under the most common genes and DNA. The V and J calls here are based on TCRdb, not the publication. The sample table records 200,000 to 250,000 distinct CDR3 sequences; roughly 7.1% of these occur just once. Clones ranked in the top ten supply roughly 15% of the sample.

Trimming costs V 0 bases and J 4 bases, and their ends lie 4 bases apart. The CDR1 and CDR2 encoded by the germline V gene are SGDLS and YYNGEE. From cysteine to phenylalanine, the CDR3 is 13 amino acids long. Only the CDR3 DNA stays, 39 bases, in frame from base 1. Every donor in the study was a healthy Caucasian. Three pairs of female monozygotic twins, all aged 18 to 29 years, were included in the twin cohort. Positive isolation kits from Invitrogen were used to isolate CD4+ and CD8+ T cell populations. At least ten counts were recorded for this clonotype. Its antigen is currently not known. No quality values exist for individual bases; no much larger clone is one base distant. The sample was also reused in another study, on T cells expressing NK-cell markers. The second study reports: Seven or eight donors provided sorted CD3+CD56+NKG2C+, CD3+CD56+NKG2C- and CD3+CD56-NKG2C+ T-cell subsets, whose TCR beta-chain repertoires were profiled. Among the eight sequenced donors, seven were HCMV-seropositive and one was HCMV-seronegative. In several experiments an anti-gammadeltaTCR antibody was added to restrict sorting to alphabetaTCR-expressing T cells. In over 5 donors, the dominant CD3+CD56+NKG2C+ clonotypes were among the top 10 CD8+ clonotypes and accounted for 1.0-7.0% of CD8+ T cells. Those dominant clonotypes were again the most abundant among CD3+CD56-NKG2C+ cells in several donors, at about 25-65%. It remained unclear whether the expanded NKG2C-expressing T cell clones were specific for HCMV antigens. The eight sequenced donors were randomly selected healthy volunteers, three men and five women. HCMV-specific IgG was detected in serum with a commercial ELISA kit to determine HCMV serostatus. Reads were demultiplexed and grouped by UMI with MIGEC, and clonotypes were assembled and quantified with MiTCR. To exclude erroneous sequences, any TCR cDNA sequence not supported by at least two reads was discarded. The tcR package was used for downstream repertoire analysis, with clonotypes matched between fractions based on CDR3 nucleotide sequence plus V segment. VDJmatch was used to annotate antigen specificity against VDJdb, with one amino acid substitution in CDR3 allowed.

Sequencing was carried out using CD8+ T cells sorted from blood. This clonotype was sampled from a woman aged 18-35 years in good health. The chain links TRBV9 with TRBJ2-2, with no reliable assignment of the D segment. The DNA sequence is as follows: TGTGCCAGCAGCGTAGGGTCCACCGGGGAGCTGTTTTTT. Translated, it gives CASSVGSTGELFF.